A selection of T cell receptor beta chains follows, all from one sample in a study of T-cell reconstitution after alpha-beta-depleted transplantation in children. TCRdb reprocessed the PCR reads with MiXCR, giving one entry per CDR3 protein. The top ten clones hold 2% to 3% of a sample with approximately 350,000 distinct CDR3 sequences, 10% to 13% of them seen once. The sequencing here drew on PBMCs from the stem cell graft donor, taken from the stem cell graft. Receptors were obtained from a human donor who donated a stem cell graft to a child with acute lymphoblastic leukemia. The CDR3 runs from the conserved cysteine through the conserved F or W. A D gene is named only where the DNA matches it firmly. For some rows the clone size is stated as once, few or many, or as a class when expanded; others skip it.

TRBD2,TRBV5-1,-,TRBJ2-2,CASSFGLAGYTGELFF,TGCGCCAGCAGCTTTGGTTTAGCGGGATACACCGGGGAGCTGTTTTTT
TRBD2,TRBV27,few,TRBJ2-7,CASSSGLAGARNEQYF,TGTGCCAGCAGTTCTGGACTAGCGGGAGCCCGGAACGAGCAGTACTTC
-,TRBV28,few,TRBJ2-7,CASSCETKGNPYEQYF,TGTGCCAGCAGTTGCGAGACAAAGGGGAACCCCTACGAGCAGTACTTC
TRBD1,TRBV12-3/TRBV12-4,few,TRBJ1-1,CASSLAGGRGTEAFF,TGTGCCAGCAGTTTAGCAGGGGGCAGGGGCACTGAAGCTTTCTTT
TRBD1,TRBV12-3/TRBV12-4,few,TRBJ2-7,CASSQGEREQYF,TGTGCCAGCAGCCAGGGGGAGCGCGAGCAGTACTTC
TRBD2,TRBV27,-,TRBJ2-7,CASSSRPPGLAGGSYEQYF,TGTGCCAGCAGTTCCCGCCCCCCCGGACTAGCGGGGGGGTCCTACGAGCAGTACTTC
-,TRBV5-1,many,TRBJ1-1,CASSFLGSENTEAFF,TGCGCCAGCAGCTTCTTGGGTTCGGAGAACACTGAAGCTTTCTTT
-,TRBV7-8,many,TRBJ2-1,CASSAYRGGAYNEQFF,TGTGCCAGCAGCGCTTACAGGGGAGGGGCCTACAATGAGCAGTTCTTC
-,TRBV28,few,TRBJ2-7,CASSSYTRGYEQYF,TGTGCCAGCAGTTCATATACAAGGGGCTACGAGCAGTACTTC
-,TRBV7-2,few,TRBJ2-1,CASSSQTVNEQFF,TGTGCCAGCAGCTCCCAGACTGTAAATGAGCAGTTCTTC
TRBD2,TRBV6-2/TRBV6-3,-,TRBJ2-1,CASSRTSGSTDEQFF,TGTGCCAGCAGTCGCACTAGCGGGAGTACCGATGAGCAGTTCTTC
TRBD1,TRBV7-9,many,TRBJ2-2,CASRPGQGFTGELFF,TGTGCCAGCAGGCCAGGACAGGGGTTCACCGGGGAGCTGTTTTTT
-,TRBV24-1,-,TRBJ2-1,CAASAQSQGYEQFF,TGTGCCGCCAGTGCCCAATCTCAGGGGTATGAGCAGTTCTTC
-,TRBV20-1,few,TRBJ2-1,CSAPRTDSNEQFF,TGCAGTGCTCCCCGTACGGACTCTAATGAGCAGTTCTTC
-,TRBV20-1,-,TRBJ1-1,CSARKITINTEAFF,TGCAGTGCTAGGAAGATAACTATAAACACTGAAGCTTTCTTT
TRBD2,TRBV6-1,few,TRBJ2-2,CASRTIGLAGVTGELFF,TGTGCCAGCAGGACCATAGGACTAGCGGGAGTCACCGGGGAGCTGTTTTTT
-,TRBV12-3/TRBV12-4,-,TRBJ2-3,CASSRRRGGGGTDTQYF,TGTGCCAGCAGCCGAAGGCGAGGGGGCGGGGGCACAGATACGCAGTATTTT
TRBD2,TRBV7-3,few,TRBJ2-1,CASSQISGNYNEQFF,TGTGCCAGCAGCCAAATTAGCGGGAACTACAATGAGCAGTTCTTC
TRBD2,TRBV30,-,TRBJ2-1,CAWVETSGLWGPYNEQFF,TGTGCCTGGGTGGAGACTAGCGGATTATGGGGCCCCTACAATGAGCAGTTCTTC
TRBD1,TRBV7-9,few,TRBJ2-7,CASRDSVTYEQYF,TGTGCCAGCCGGGACAGTGTTACCTACGAGCAGTACTTC
-,TRBV12-3/TRBV12-4,many,TRBJ2-1,CASEALNEQFF,TGTGCCAGCGAGGCTTTAAATGAGCAGTTCTTC
-,TRBV28,many,TRBJ2-7,CASRGTQASYEQYF,TGTGCCAGCAGGGGGACGCAGGCCTCCTACGAGCAGTACTTC
TRBD1,TRBV5-1,-,TRBJ2-1,CASSSPELGQAPYNEQFF,TGCGCCAGCAGCAGCCCGGAGCTCGGACAGGCCCCCTACAATGAGCAGTTCTTC
TRBD1,TRBV7-2,many,TRBJ2-1,CAKLKKGQGAIGNEQFF,TGTGCCAAACTAAAAAAGGGTCAGGGGGCTATCGGAAATGAGCAGTTCTTC
-,TRBV7-9,few,TRBJ1-6,CASSLGQLYNSPLHF,TGTGCCAGCAGCTTAGGACAACTCTATAATTCACCCCTCCACTTT
TRBD1,TRBV27,few,TRBJ2-1,CASRTGGMNEQFF,TGTGCCAGCAGGACAGGGGGGATGAATGAGCAGTTCTTC
-,TRBV5-1,many,TRBJ2-7,CASSLDGRPPTYEQYF,TGCGCCAGCAGCTTGGATGGGCGGCCCCCCACCTACGAGCAGTACTTC
-,TRBV28,-,TRBJ1-6,CASSNWARANSPLHF,TGTGCCAGCAGCAACTGGGCAAGGGCTAATTCACCCCTCCACTTT
-,TRBV28,-,TRBJ2-5,CASSRDPTQETQYF,TGTGCCAGCAGCCGTGACCCAACTCAAGAGACCCAGTACTTC
TRBD2,TRBV5-1,-,TRBJ2-7,CASRPLLAGSGEQYF,TGCGCCAGCCGCCCCTTGCTAGCGGGATCGGGTGAGCAGTACTTC
-,TRBV7-9,-,TRBJ2-6,CASNPGGGLSGANVLTF,TGTGCCAGCAACCCCGGAGGAGGACTCTCTGGGGCCAACGTCCTGACTTTC
TRBD2,TRBV7-9,-,TRBJ2-5,CASIGAGGPETQYF,TGTGCCAGCATTGGAGCGGGAGGGCCAGAGACCCAGTACTTC
TRBD1,TRBV9,-,TRBJ2-3,CASSGGQGHSTDTQYF,TGTGCCAGCAGCGGGGGACAGGGGCATAGCACAGATACGCAGTATTTT
-,TRBV20-1,-,TRBJ1-2,CSAVGYANYGYTF,TGCAGTGCTGTGGGGTACGCTAACTATGGCTACACCTTC
-,TRBV27,-,TRBJ1-5,CASSPAGANINQPQHF,TGTGCCAGCAGTCCGGCCGGGGCAAATATCAATCAGCCCCAGCATTTT
TRBD1,TRBV4-3,few,TRBJ2-7,CASSQGEGTAFYEQYF,TGCGCCAGCAGCCAAGGTGAGGGGACAGCGTTCTACGAGCAGTACTTC
-,TRBV20-1,-,TRBJ2-1,CSASVRTYNEQFF,TGCAGTGCTAGTGTTCGGACCTACAATGAGCAGTTCTTC
-,TRBV5-1,many,TRBJ2-1,CASSLAGDYNEQFF,TGCGCCAGCAGCTTGGCCGGGGACTACAATGAGCAGTTCTTC
TRBD1,TRBV20-1,many,TRBJ2-5,CSARDPRTGQETQYF,TGCAGTGCTAGAGACCCACGGACAGGACAAGAGACCCAGTACTTC
TRBD2,TRBV27,few,TRBJ2-1,CASSPGLEVSYNEQFF,TGTGCCAGCAGCCCGGGACTAGAGGTCTCCTACAATGAGCAGTTCTTC
-,TRBV20-1,-,TRBJ1-4,CCARTDTGTATNEKLFF,TGCTGTGCTAGGACCGATACAGGGACTGCAACTAATGAAAAACTGTTTTTT
TRBD2,TRBV5-1,-,TRBJ2-3,CASSWSGKGTDTQYF,TGCGCCAGCAGCTGGAGCGGGAAGGGCACAGATACGCAGTATTTT
-,TRBV15,many,TRBJ1-6,CATSRGRQLNSPLHF,TGTGCCACCAGCAGAGGCAGACAGCTGAATTCACCCCTCCACTTT
-,TRBV12-3/TRBV12-4,many,TRBJ2-2,CASSSTESTFRELFF,TGTGCCAGCAGTTCCACGGAAAGTACATTTCGGGAGCTGTTTTTT
-,TRBV28,-,TRBJ2-1,CASSLTEGPFRYNEQFF,TGTGCCAGCAGTTTGACGGAGGGGCCCTTCCGGTACAATGAGCAGTTCTTC
-,TRBV5-1,-,TRBJ2-2,CARVGAEATGELFF,TGCGCCAGGGTTGGGGCAGAGGCCACCGGGGAGCTGTTTTTT
TRBD2,TRBV20-1,-,TRBJ2-1,CSARVAGGSEDYNEQFF,TGCAGTGCTAGAGTAGCGGGAGGATCGGAGGACTACAATGAGCAGTTCTTC
TRBD2,TRBV20-1,-,TRBJ2-3,CSAEALTSGRTDTQYF,TGCAGTGCGGAGGCCTTGACTAGCGGGAGAACAGATACGCAGTATTTT
-,TRBV5-5,-,TRBJ2-6,CASSLEAPGANVLTF,TGTGCCAGCAGCTTGGAGGCCCCTGGGGCCAACGTCCTGACTTTC
TRBD1,TRBV20-1,few,TRBJ2-2,CSASSRDRPLGRELFF,TGCAGTGCTAGCTCCCGGGACAGGCCTTTGGGAAGGGAGCTGTTTTTT
TRBD2,TRBV5-1,few,TRBJ2-7,CASSPGLARYEQYF,TGCGCCAGCAGCCCAGGACTAGCGCGCTACGAGCAGTACTTC
-,TRBV3-1,few,TRBJ2-7,CASSQDPTSTEQYF,TGTGCCAGCAGCCAAGATCCAACGTCCACCGAGCAGTACTTC
TRBD2,TRBV6-1,-,TRBJ2-1,CASSRSGGGVDEQFF,TGTGCCAGCAGTCGTAGCGGGGGAGGCGTCGATGAGCAGTTCTTC
-,TRBV20-1,few,TRBJ2-3,CSAVVAALTDTQYF,TGCAGTGCCGTCGTGGCGGCCCTCACAGATACGCAGTATTTT